The entry that follows covers one T cell receptor beta chain sequence. This record comes from a study of cytomegalovirus exposure and HLA in healthy donors. Clones were sequenced by immunoSEQ multiplex PCR, and TCRdb holds only the in-frame ones, with some missing. Among 120,000 or so clones listed, approximately 95% were seen once. The CDR3 length is 13 residues. After removal of 6 bases from V and 5 bases from J, the junction contained 4 bases not matched to a gene. CDR1 and CDR2 (germline): SGHRS, YFSETQ. The sequenced sample consisted of PBMCs. The receptor was derived from a man aged 18 to 30 in good health and CMV-seronegative. This chain uses TRBV5-1 with TRBJ2-2; 7 bases fit TRBD1. DNA of the CDR3: TGCGCCAGCAACAGGGGCGGGACCGGGGAGCTGTTTTTT. Protein sequence: CASNRGGTGELFF.